This T cell receptor (beta chain) was recovered during a study of shared clonotypes between healthy human individuals. General study points: Naive subsets tended to show greater estimated richness than memory subsets.

The donors, all of them Caucasian adults, lived in Nashville, Tennessee. This clone was recorded once. Its specificity is not known. Several immunoSEQ plates held equal portions of the genomic DNA taken from each subset. Assay: immunoSEQ multiplex PCR; the TCRdb copy retains only in-frame clones and omits some. Of 2 million to 3 million clones in the sample, 90% to 95% are singletons; the top ten hold 0.36%. This CDR3 has 13 amino acids. V lost 2 bases and J lost 4; bases outside the gene matches: 1. The V gene's germline CDR1 is MGHRA and CDR2 YSYEKL. The source of this sequence is a man between 18 and 35 years old in good health. Some clones in this sample may be carry-over from other donors' samples. Material for sequencing was naive CD4+ T cells from PBMCs. Subset of the sample: CD45RA+ positively selected. V gene TRBV4-1 combines with J gene TRBJ2-7, with 8 nucleotides matching TRBD1. The CDR3 DNA reads TGCGCCAGCAGCCAAAGGACAGGGTACGAGCAGTACTTC. This translates into CASSQRTGYEQYF.